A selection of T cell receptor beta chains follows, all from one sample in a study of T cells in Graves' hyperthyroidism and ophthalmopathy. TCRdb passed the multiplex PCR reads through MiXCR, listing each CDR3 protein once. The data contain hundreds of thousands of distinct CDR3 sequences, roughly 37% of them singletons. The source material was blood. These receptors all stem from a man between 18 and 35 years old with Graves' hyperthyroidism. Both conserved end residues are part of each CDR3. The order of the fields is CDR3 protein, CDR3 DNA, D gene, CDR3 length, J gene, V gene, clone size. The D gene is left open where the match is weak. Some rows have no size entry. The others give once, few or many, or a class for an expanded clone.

CDR3: CASSLPMDGGELFF
DNA: TGTGCCAGCAGCCTCCCGATGGACGGCGGGGAGCTGTTTTTT
D: -
length: 14
J: TRBJ2-2
V: TRBV5-4
size: -

CDR3: CASTLTDNSNQPQHF
DNA: TGTGCCAGCACCCTGACAGACAATAGCAATCAGCCCCAGCATTTT
D: -
length: 15
J: TRBJ1-5
V: TRBV2
size: once

CDR3: CASSLDPGAGEQYF
DNA: TGTGCCAGCAGCTTAGATCCGGGGGCAGGCGAGCAGTACTTC
D: -
length: 14
J: TRBJ2-7
V: TRBV7-9
size: few

CDR3: CASTTGPDRANTEAFF
DNA: TGTGCCAGTACCACCGGCCCGGACAGGGCCAACACTGAAGCTTTCTTT
D: TRBD1
length: 16
J: TRBJ1-1
V: TRBV19
size: -

CDR3: CASSFSGGYDQYF
DNA: TGTGCCAGCAGCTTTTCCGGAGGCTACGATCAGTACTTC
D: -
length: 13
J: TRBJ2-7
V: TRBV7-2
size: -

CDR3: CSASSGSSYEQYF
DNA: TGCAGTGCTAGTTCCGGTAGCTCCTACGAGCAGTACTTC
D: -
length: 13
J: TRBJ2-7
V: TRBV20-1
size: many

CDR3: CASRDLQGPGNTIYF
DNA: TGTGCCAGCAGAGATCTACAAGGGCCAGGAAACACCATATATTTT
D: -
length: 15
J: TRBJ1-3
V: TRBV2
size: -

CDR3: CASSLEEGMNTEAFF
DNA: TGTGCCAGCAGCTTAGAAGAGGGAATGAACACTGAAGCTTTCTTT
D: -
length: 15
J: TRBJ1-1
V: TRBV13
size: -

CDR3: CATSRDSVGYTF
DNA: TGTGCCACCAGCAGAGATTCTGTTGGCTACACCTTC
D: -
length: 12
J: TRBJ1-2
V: TRBV15
size: many

CDR3: CSAAPGRRSYEQYF
DNA: TGCAGCGCAGCCCCGGGACGTCGCTCCTACGAGCAGTACTTC
D: -
length: 14
J: TRBJ2-7
V: TRBV29-1
size: -

CDR3: CASSQVEGGDQPQHF
DNA: TGCGCCAGCAGTCAAGTTGAGGGAGGGGATCAGCCCCAGCATTTT
D: -
length: 15
J: TRBJ1-5
V: TRBV4-1
size: -

CDR3: CASSYSWGRETQYF
DNA: TGTGCCAGCAGTTACTCGTGGGGACGGGAGACCCAGTACTTC
D: -
length: 14
J: TRBJ2-5
V: TRBV6-5
size: many

CDR3: CASSLEVTGHEKLFF
DNA: TGTGCCAGCAGCTTAGAGGTCACGGGGCATGAAAAACTGTTTTTT
D: -
length: 15
J: TRBJ1-4
V: TRBV7-2
size: -

CDR3: CSVVGGGKEKLFF
DNA: TGCAGCGTTGTAGGGGGCGGAAAGGAAAAACTGTTTTTT
D: TRBD1
length: 13
J: TRBJ1-4
V: TRBV29-1
size: -

CDR3: CVSSLAPRDYEQYF
DNA: TGTGTCAGCAGTTTAGCGCCCAGGGACTACGAGCAGTACTTC
D: -
length: 14
J: TRBJ2-7
V: TRBV12-3/TRBV12-4
size: -

CDR3: CASSPAGGADTEAFF
DNA: TGTGCCAGCAGCCCGGCAGGGGGCGCCGACACTGAAGCTTTCTTT
D: TRBD1
length: 15
J: TRBJ1-1
V: TRBV12-3/TRBV12-4
size: -

CDR3: CASSSVPGQGMNEQYF
DNA: TGTGCCAGCAGCTCGGTACCGGGACAGGGGATGAACGAGCAGTACTTC
D: TRBD1
length: 16
J: TRBJ2-7
V: TRBV11-2
size: -

CDR3: CASSQEGYYTEAFF
DNA: TGTGCCAGCAGCCAAGAGGGGTATTACACTGAAGCTTTCTTT
D: -
length: 14
J: TRBJ1-1
V: TRBV14
size: -

CDR3: CAISVAGLQRYEQYF
DNA: TGTGCCATCAGTGTGGCGGGACTCCAACGCTACGAGCAGTACTTC
D: -
length: 15
J: TRBJ2-7
V: TRBV10-3
size: -

CDR3: CASSYSPSGRATIYEQYF
DNA: TGTGCCAGCAGTTACTCGCCTAGCGGGAGGGCCACCATCTACGAGCAGTACTTC
D: TRBD2
length: 18
J: TRBJ2-7
V: TRBV6-6
size: few

CDR3: CASSEWGSHGYTF
DNA: TGTGCCAGCAGTGAATGGGGCAGCCACGGCTACACCTTC
D: -
length: 13
J: TRBJ1-2
V: TRBV25-1
size: -

CDR3: CASSFRTDSYEQYF
DNA: TGTGCCAGCAGCTTTAGGACGGACTCCTACGAGCAGTACTTC
D: -
length: 14
J: TRBJ2-7
V: TRBV7-6
size: many

CDR3: CASSEPGTLRSGNTIYF
DNA: TGTGCCAGCAGCGAACCAGGGACGTTACGCTCTGGAAACACCATATATTTT
D: -
length: 17
J: TRBJ1-3
V: TRBV7-2
size: -

CDR3: CSVEGQGRQETQYF
DNA: TGCAGCGTTGAAGGGCAGGGGAGGCAAGAGACCCAGTACTTC
D: -
length: 14
J: TRBJ2-5
V: TRBV29-1
size: few

CDR3: CATSSSLGGPKNEQYF
DNA: TGTGCCACCAGCTCCTCCCTGGGAGGGCCGAAGAACGAGCAGTACTTC
D: TRBD2
length: 16
J: TRBJ2-7
V: TRBV24-1
size: -

CDR3: CASSLGGTEGEAFF
DNA: TGTGCCAGCAGCTTAGGAGGGACGGAAGGGGAAGCTTTCTTT
D: -
length: 14
J: TRBJ1-1
V: TRBV11-2
size: few

CDR3: CASSLTGTGGEVF
DNA: TGCGCCAGCAGCCTTACCGGGACAGGGGGAGAGGTCTTC
D: TRBD1
length: 13
J: TRBJ2-7
V: TRBV7-3
size: once

CDR3: CSATSRANQPQHF
DNA: TGCAGTGCAACCTCCAGAGCCAATCAGCCCCAGCATTTT
D: -
length: 13
J: TRBJ1-5
V: TRBV20-1
size: few

CDR3: CATSREDGGAYNETQYF
DNA: TGTGCCACCAGCAGAGAAGACGGGGGGGCCTACAATGAGACCCAGTACTTC
D: TRBD2
length: 17
J: TRBJ2-5
V: TRBV15
size: -

CDR3: CASSVRGHQETQYF
DNA: TGTGCCAGCAGCGTCCGGGGTCACCAAGAGACCCAGTACTTC
D: -
length: 14
J: TRBJ2-5
V: TRBV7-8
size: -

CDR3: CASSQGQGARQPQHF
DNA: TGTGCCAGCAGCCAGGGACAGGGAGCTCGTCAGCCCCAGCATTTT
D: TRBD1
length: 15
J: TRBJ1-5
V: TRBV12-3/TRBV12-4
size: few

CDR3: CSAVSYNEQFF
DNA: TGCAGCGCGGTTTCGTACAATGAGCAGTTCTTC
D: -
length: 11
J: TRBJ2-1
V: TRBV29-1
size: -

CDR3: CASSVGPGVSQPQHF
DNA: TGTGCCAGCAGCGTAGGGCCAGGGGTAAGTCAGCCCCAGCATTTT
D: -
length: 15
J: TRBJ1-5
V: TRBV9
size: many

CDR3: CASSLNGQNTGELFF
DNA: TGTGCCAGCAGTCTTAACGGGCAGAACACCGGGGAGCTGTTTTTT
D: -
length: 15
J: TRBJ2-2
V: TRBV7-2
size: -

CDR3: CASSREQDYGYTF
DNA: TGTGCCAGCAGCCGGGAACAGGACTATGGCTACACCTTC
D: -
length: 13
J: TRBJ1-2
V: TRBV2
size: -

CDR3: CASSIGSSEQYF
DNA: TGTGCCAGTAGTATAGGAAGCTCCGAGCAGTACTTC
D: -
length: 12
J: TRBJ2-7
V: TRBV19
size: many

CDR3: CASSWSGAEWGTGANVLTF
DNA: TGTGCCAGCAGTTGGTCAGGGGCTGAGTGGGGAACTGGGGCCAACGTCCTGACTTTC
D: -
length: 19
J: TRBJ2-6
V: TRBV2
size: -

CDR3: CASSVGSSTTGETQYF
DNA: TGTGCCAGCAGCGTAGGTTCCTCCACCACCGGAGAGACCCAGTACTTC
D: -
length: 16
J: TRBJ2-5
V: TRBV9
size: -

CDR3: CAISPSPGTGYTGELFF
DNA: TGTGCCATCAGTCCCTCCCCGGGGACAGGGTACACCGGGGAGCTGTTTTTT
D: TRBD1
length: 17
J: TRBJ2-2
V: TRBV10-3
size: -